These T cell receptor beta chains were read from a single sample in a study of T cell repertoires in cytomegalovirus infection. TCRdb re-called the reads with MiXCR, one entry per CDR3 protein. The table lists roughly 230,000 distinct CDR3 sequences, 22% of them singletons, with 18% in the top ten. Sequencing was done on a sample of CD8+ T cells from PBMCs. The receptors here all came from a human donor in good health (CMV status not recorded). Some clones in this sample may be carry-over from other donors' samples. CDR3s include the opening cysteine and the closing phenylalanine or tryptophan. A D gene is named only where the DNA matches it firmly. Some rows have no size entry. The others give once, few or many, or a class for an expanded clone.

cdr3_length: 12; j_call: TRBJ2-5; d_call: TRBD1; clone_size: many; v_call: TRBV28; cdr3_aa: CASSHPGQGPYF; cdr3_nt: TGTGCCAGCAGTCACCCGGGACAGGGACCGTACTTC
cdr3_length: 16; j_call: TRBJ2-5; d_call: TRBD2; clone_size: .; v_call: TRBV2; cdr3_aa: CASQVASGGILETQYF; cdr3_nt: TGTGCCAGCCAGGTGGCTAGCGGGGGGATCTTGGAGACCCAGTACTTC
cdr3_length: 16; j_call: TRBJ1-3; d_call: .; clone_size: many; v_call: TRBV7-2; cdr3_aa: CASSSYRESSGNTIYF; cdr3_nt: TGTGCCAGCAGCTCGTACAGGGAGAGCTCTGGAAACACCATATATTTT
cdr3_length: 14; j_call: TRBJ2-1; d_call: TRBD1; clone_size: few; v_call: TRBV6-2/TRBV6-3; cdr3_aa: CASIGTGDRNEQFF; cdr3_nt: TGTGCCAGCATCGGGACAGGGGATAGGAATGAGCAGTTCTTC
cdr3_length: 15; j_call: TRBJ2-1; d_call: .; clone_size: few; v_call: TRBV9; cdr3_aa: CASSGYRENNNEQFF; cdr3_nt: TGTGCCAGCAGCGGGTACAGGGAAAATAACAATGAGCAGTTCTTC
cdr3_length: 14; j_call: TRBJ1-5; d_call: .; clone_size: once; v_call: TRBV12-3/TRBV12-4; cdr3_aa: CASSLGGSQQPQHF; cdr3_nt: TGTGCCAGCAGTTTAGGAGGGAGCCAACAGCCCCAGCATTTT
cdr3_length: 15; j_call: TRBJ2-7; d_call: .; clone_size: .; v_call: TRBV6-8; cdr3_aa: CASSSSGTLHYEQYF; cdr3_nt: TGTGCCAGCAGTTCGTCGGGGACCCTACACTACGAGCAGTACTTC
cdr3_length: 15; j_call: TRBJ1-5; d_call: .; clone_size: .; v_call: TRBV7-2; cdr3_aa: CASSLDRSINQPQHF; cdr3_nt: TGTGCCAGCAGCTTAGACAGGTCAATCAATCAGCCCCAGCATTTT
cdr3_length: 13; j_call: TRBJ1-2; d_call: .; clone_size: .; v_call: TRBV12-3/TRBV12-4; cdr3_aa: CASSLGGARGYTF; cdr3_nt: TGTGCCAGCAGTTTGGGGGGGGCGCGGGGCTACACCTTC
cdr3_length: 15; j_call: TRBJ2-1; d_call: TRBD2; clone_size: .; v_call: TRBV2; cdr3_aa: CASSETSGGHNEQFF; cdr3_nt: TGTGCCAGCAGTGAGACTAGCGGGGGGCACAATGAGCAGTTCTTC
cdr3_length: 13; j_call: TRBJ1-1; d_call: .; clone_size: .; v_call: TRBV29-1; cdr3_aa: CSVEFKGGTEAFF; cdr3_nt: TGCAGCGTTGAGTTTAAGGGGGGCACTGAAGCTTTCTTT
cdr3_length: 16; j_call: TRBJ2-1; d_call: TRBD2; clone_size: .; v_call: TRBV2; cdr3_aa: CAREFSTSGGALEQFF; cdr3_nt: TGTGCCAGAGAGTTTTCGACTAGCGGGGGGGCGCTTGAGCAGTTCTTC
cdr3_length: 15; j_call: TRBJ2-1; d_call: TRBD2; clone_size: .; v_call: TRBV9; cdr3_aa: CASRPTSGEGNEQFF; cdr3_nt: TGTGCCAGCAGGCCAACTAGCGGGGAAGGGAATGAGCAGTTCTTC
cdr3_length: 15; j_call: TRBJ1-3; d_call: .; clone_size: .; v_call: TRBV2; cdr3_aa: CASSEGPGSGNTIYF; cdr3_nt: TGTGCCAGCAGTGAGGGCCCAGGGTCTGGAAACACCATATATTTT
cdr3_length: 14; j_call: TRBJ1-1; d_call: .; clone_size: .; v_call: TRBV6-5; cdr3_aa: CASSYSGWDTEAFF; cdr3_nt: TGTGCCAGCAGTTACTCGGGATGGGACACTGAAGCTTTCTTT
cdr3_length: 13; j_call: TRBJ1-3; d_call: .; clone_size: few; v_call: TRBV20-1; cdr3_aa: CSARAVSGNTIYF; cdr3_nt: TGCAGTGCTAGGGCGGTCTCTGGAAACACCATATATTTT
cdr3_length: 16; j_call: TRBJ1-5; d_call: .; clone_size: few; v_call: TRBV7-9; cdr3_aa: CASSFDLERGPQPQHF; cdr3_nt: TGTGCCAGCAGCTTCGATCTGGAGCGGGGGCCTCAGCCCCAGCATTTT
cdr3_length: 15; j_call: TRBJ1-1; d_call: TRBD1; clone_size: .; v_call: TRBV4-1; cdr3_aa: CASSQGQGRDTEAFF; cdr3_nt: TGCGCCAGCAGCCAGGGACAGGGGAGGGACACTGAAGCTTTCTTT
cdr3_length: 12; j_call: TRBJ1-1; d_call: .; clone_size: many; v_call: TRBV12-3/TRBV12-4; cdr3_aa: CASSPTSTEAFF; cdr3_nt: TGTGCCAGCAGTCCCACGAGCACTGAAGCTTTCTTT
cdr3_length: 12; j_call: TRBJ1-5; d_call: .; clone_size: .; v_call: TRBV6-1; cdr3_aa: CATRGWNQPQHF; cdr3_nt: TGTGCCACCCGAGGGTGGAATCAGCCCCAGCATTTT
cdr3_length: 14; j_call: TRBJ1-4; d_call: .; clone_size: few; v_call: TRBV7-4; cdr3_aa: CASSFIPEEEKLFF; cdr3_nt: TGTGCCAGCAGCTTTATTCCGGAGGAGGAAAAACTGTTTTTT
cdr3_length: 15; j_call: TRBJ1-6; d_call: TRBD1; clone_size: few; v_call: TRBV28; cdr3_aa: CASSFSGGNISPLHF; cdr3_nt: TGTGCCAGCAGTTTTTCAGGGGGCAATATTTCACCCCTCCACTTT
cdr3_length: 13; j_call: TRBJ1-1; d_call: .; clone_size: many; v_call: TRBV6-2/TRBV6-3; cdr3_aa: CASRGDRNTEAFF; cdr3_nt: TGTGCCAGCCGTGGAGACCGTAACACTGAAGCTTTCTTT
cdr3_length: 11; j_call: TRBJ2-1; d_call: .; clone_size: .; v_call: TRBV7-4; cdr3_aa: CASSPPGHQFF; cdr3_nt: TGTGCCAGCAGCCCCCCGGGGCACCAGTTCTTC
cdr3_length: 14; j_call: TRBJ2-7; d_call: .; clone_size: .; v_call: TRBV6-6; cdr3_aa: CASLPGQGSYEQYF; cdr3_nt: TGTGCCAGCCTTCCAGGTCAGGGCTCCTACGAGCAGTACTTC
cdr3_length: 14; j_call: TRBJ2-7; d_call: .; clone_size: .; v_call: TRBV5-4; cdr3_aa: CASSAGPTAYEQYF; cdr3_nt: TGTGCCAGCAGCGCGGGACCGACCGCCTACGAGCAGTACTTC
cdr3_length: 16; j_call: TRBJ2-1; d_call: .; clone_size: medium-sized; v_call: TRBV7-8; cdr3_aa: CASSLEGGQGYNEQFF; cdr3_nt: TGTGCCAGCAGCTTAGAGGGGGGGCAAGGCTACAATGAGCAGTTCTTC
cdr3_length: 14; j_call: TRBJ1-1; d_call: .; clone_size: .; v_call: TRBV5-1; cdr3_aa: CASSLELSQTEAFF; cdr3_nt: TGCGCCAGCAGCTTGGAGTTAAGCCAAACTGAAGCTTTCTTT
cdr3_length: 15; j_call: TRBJ2-1; d_call: .; clone_size: few; v_call: TRBV7-2; cdr3_aa: CASSLVTGIGNEQFF; cdr3_nt: TGTGCCAGCAGCTTAGTCACAGGGATCGGGAATGAGCAGTTCTTC
cdr3_length: 14; j_call: TRBJ1-2; d_call: TRBD1; clone_size: .; v_call: TRBV29-1; cdr3_aa: CSVETGGANYGYTF; cdr3_nt: TGCAGCGTTGAGACAGGGGGCGCTAACTATGGCTACACCTTC
cdr3_length: 13; j_call: TRBJ1-1; d_call: TRBD1; clone_size: .; v_call: TRBV6-1; cdr3_aa: CASILTGGTEAFF; cdr3_nt: TGTGCCAGCATTTTGACAGGGGGCACTGAAGCTTTCTTT
cdr3_length: 14; j_call: TRBJ2-1; d_call: .; clone_size: few; v_call: TRBV19; cdr3_aa: CASSRTTFPNEQFF; cdr3_nt: TGTGCCAGTAGTAGGACAACTTTTCCCAATGAGCAGTTCTTC
cdr3_length: 16; j_call: TRBJ2-2; d_call: .; clone_size: .; v_call: TRBV9; cdr3_aa: CASSGKWGFNTGELFF; cdr3_nt: TGTGCCAGCAGCGGCAAATGGGGTTTCAACACCGGGGAGCTGTTTTTT
cdr3_length: 15; j_call: TRBJ1-1; d_call: TRBD1; clone_size: .; v_call: TRBV2; cdr3_aa: CASTTGQGMNTEAFF; cdr3_nt: TGTGCCAGCACAACGGGACAGGGCATGAACACTGAAGCTTTCTTT
cdr3_length: 16; j_call: TRBJ2-5; d_call: .; clone_size: .; v_call: TRBV28; cdr3_aa: CASSLAPTGPRETQYF; cdr3_nt: TGTGCCAGCAGTTTAGCTCCGACAGGCCCCAGGGAGACCCAGTACTTC
cdr3_length: 14; j_call: TRBJ2-5; d_call: TRBD2; clone_size: .; v_call: TRBV2; cdr3_aa: CASLAGKYQETQYF; cdr3_nt: TGTGCCAGCCTAGCGGGGAAGTACCAAGAGACCCAGTACTTC
cdr3_length: 15; j_call: TRBJ1-1; d_call: .; clone_size: many; v_call: TRBV6-5; cdr3_aa: CASSYRGGMNTEAFF; cdr3_nt: TGTGCCAGCAGTTACAGGGGGGGGATGAACACTGAAGCTTTCTTT
cdr3_length: 15; j_call: TRBJ2-3; d_call: TRBD1; clone_size: many; v_call: TRBV7-2; cdr3_aa: CASSRKTGITDTQYF; cdr3_nt: TGTGCCAGCAGTCGCAAGACAGGGATCACAGATACGCAGTATTTT
cdr3_length: 14; j_call: TRBJ1-1; d_call: .; clone_size: few; v_call: TRBV25-1; cdr3_aa: CASSDQTWDTEAFF; cdr3_nt: TGTGCCAGCAGTGATCAAACCTGGGACACGGAAGCTTTCTTT
cdr3_length: 12; j_call: TRBJ1-1; d_call: .; clone_size: .; v_call: TRBV7-9; cdr3_aa: CASSLGREEAFF; cdr3_nt: TGTGCCAGCAGCTTAGGGCGGGAGGAAGCTTTCTTT
cdr3_length: 16; j_call: TRBJ2-7; d_call: .; clone_size: .; v_call: TRBV7-6; cdr3_aa: CASSLGPGSPPDEQYF; cdr3_nt: TGTGCCAGCAGCTTAGGCCCGGGGTCCCCACCCGACGAGCAGTACTTC
cdr3_length: 16; j_call: TRBJ1-2; d_call: TRBD1; clone_size: .; v_call: TRBV28; cdr3_aa: CASSRPGQGILYGYTF; cdr3_nt: TGTGCCAGCAGTCGCCCCGGACAGGGGATTCTCTATGGCTACACCTTC
cdr3_length: 15; j_call: TRBJ1-5; d_call: .; clone_size: many; v_call: TRBV27; cdr3_aa: CASSLTGRGYQPQHF; cdr3_nt: TGTGCCAGCAGTTTAACAGGGAGGGGGTATCAGCCCCAGCATTTT
cdr3_length: 15; j_call: TRBJ2-3; d_call: TRBD2; clone_size: few; v_call: TRBV20-1; cdr3_aa: CSASRPASGADTQYF; cdr3_nt: TGCAGTGCTAGTCGTCCGGCGAGCGGGGCAGATACGCAGTATTTT
cdr3_length: 17; j_call: TRBJ1-1; d_call: .; clone_size: few; v_call: TRBV7-9; cdr3_aa: CASSSPGLRGAGTEAFF; cdr3_nt: TGTGCCAGCAGCTCCCCCGGATTAAGAGGGGCTGGCACTGAAGCTTTCTTT
cdr3_length: 12; j_call: TRBJ2-7; d_call: .; clone_size: many; v_call: TRBV10-3; cdr3_aa: CAIRLDSYEQYF; cdr3_nt: TGTGCCATCAGATTGGACAGCTACGAGCAGTACTTC
cdr3_length: 13; j_call: TRBJ1-5; d_call: .; clone_size: .; v_call: TRBV6-4; cdr3_aa: CASSDVPGQPQHF; cdr3_nt: TGTGCCAGCAGTGACGTTCCTGGTCAGCCCCAGCATTTT
cdr3_length: 16; j_call: TRBJ2-1; d_call: TRBD2; clone_size: few; v_call: TRBV6-5; cdr3_aa: CASSYSGGGLYNEQFF; cdr3_nt: TGTGCCAGCAGTTACTCAGGCGGGGGATTGTACAATGAGCAGTTCTTC
cdr3_length: 16; j_call: TRBJ1-5; d_call: TRBD1; clone_size: many; v_call: TRBV7-2; cdr3_aa: CASSPRTGEVGQPQHF; cdr3_nt: TGTGCCAGCAGCCCCCGGACAGGGGAGGTAGGTCAGCCCCAGCATTTT
cdr3_length: 16; j_call: TRBJ2-1; d_call: TRBD2; clone_size: .; v_call: TRBV28; cdr3_aa: CASRPLGGMVNNEQFF; cdr3_nt: TGTGCCAGCAGGCCCCTCGGGGGGATGGTTAACAATGAGCAGTTCTTC
cdr3_length: 17; j_call: TRBJ1-4; d_call: .; clone_size: .; v_call: TRBV15; cdr3_aa: CATSRDRVRDANEKLFF; cdr3_nt: TGTGCCACCAGCAGAGATCGTGTGAGGGACGCTAATGAAAAACTGTTTTTT